These T cell receptor beta chains were read from a single sample in a study of CD8 T cells in ankylosing spondylitis. TCRdb reprocessed the 5' RACE reads with MiXCR, giving one entry per CDR3 protein. The sample holds some 240,000 distinct CDR3 sequences, 15% to 20% seen once. Sample: blood, either unsorted or a sorted T cell fraction (not recorded which). These receptors were collected from a male donor with ankylosing spondylitis or in good health (not recorded which). The CDR3 runs from the conserved cysteine through the conserved F or W. The order of the fields is CDR3 protein, CDR3 DNA, J gene, D gene, clone size, V gene. D genes are given only for firm matches. The size entry is marked missing in some rows and otherwise reads once, few, many or a size class.

CDR3aa: CASSQASYRGGYNEQFF; CDR3nt: TGCGCCAGCAGCCAAGCCTCTTACCGCGGGGGCTACAATGAGCAGTTCTTC; j_gene: TRBJ2-1; d_gene: TRBD2; abundance: few; v_gene: TRBV4-1
CDR3aa: CSASTRTLNTEAFF; CDR3nt: TGCAGTGCTAGCACCAGGACTCTGAACACTGAAGCTTTCTTT; j_gene: TRBJ1-1; d_gene: NA; abundance: many; v_gene: TRBV20-1
CDR3aa: CASSLGRLAGDTDTQYF; CDR3nt: TGTGCCAGCAGCTTAGGTAGACTAGCGGGAGACACAGATACGCAGTATTTT; j_gene: TRBJ2-3; d_gene: TRBD2; abundance: NA; v_gene: TRBV7-9
CDR3aa: CASSQDRGSGKYNEQFF; CDR3nt: TGCGCCAGCAGCCAAGATCGGGGTAGCGGGAAATACAATGAGCAGTTCTTC; j_gene: TRBJ2-1; d_gene: TRBD2; abundance: NA; v_gene: TRBV4-3
CDR3aa: CASSSRLAGTYEQYF; CDR3nt: TGTGCCAGCAGTTCGCGACTAGCGGGAACCTACGAGCAGTACTTC; j_gene: TRBJ2-7; d_gene: TRBD2; abundance: NA; v_gene: TRBV27
CDR3aa: CASSYIGQGTGELFF; CDR3nt: TGTGCCAGCAGTTACATTGGACAGGGAACCGGGGAGCTGTTTTTT; j_gene: TRBJ2-2; d_gene: TRBD1; abundance: few; v_gene: TRBV6-5
CDR3aa: CSGTDGSTDTQYF; CDR3nt: TGCAGCGGCACCGACGGGAGCACAGATACGCAGTATTTT; j_gene: TRBJ2-3; d_gene: NA; abundance: few; v_gene: TRBV29-1
CDR3aa: CASSLGGASGTQETQYF; CDR3nt: TGTGCCAGCAGCTTAGGTGGGGCTAGCGGGACTCAAGAGACCCAGTACTTC; j_gene: TRBJ2-5; d_gene: TRBD2; abundance: NA; v_gene: TRBV7-8
CDR3aa: CASSPDRGIGNTIYF; CDR3nt: TGCGCCAGCAGCCCGGACAGGGGAATCGGAAACACCATATATTTT; j_gene: TRBJ1-3; d_gene: TRBD1; abundance: few; v_gene: TRBV5-1
CDR3aa: CASTDYRGPTTKWTYEQYF; CDR3nt: TGTGCCAGCACCGATTACAGGGGCCCAACGACAAAATGGACCTACGAGCAGTACTTC; j_gene: TRBJ2-7; d_gene: TRBD1; abundance: NA; v_gene: TRBV2
CDR3aa: CSARQREAAGETQYF; CDR3nt: TGCAGTGCTAGACAGCGGGAGGCCGCTGGAGAGACCCAGTACTTC; j_gene: TRBJ2-5; d_gene: TRBD2; abundance: NA; v_gene: TRBV20-1
CDR3aa: CASSQTRTGHSYEQYF; CDR3nt: TGTGCCAGCAGCCAGACGCGGACAGGGCACTCCTACGAGCAGTACTTC; j_gene: TRBJ2-7; d_gene: TRBD1; abundance: few; v_gene: TRBV7-9
CDR3aa: CSDTHGGYGYTF; CDR3nt: TGCAGCGATACTCATGGCGGCTATGGCTACACCTTC; j_gene: TRBJ1-2; d_gene: NA; abundance: few; v_gene: TRBV29-1
CDR3aa: CASSGDGYSSYEHYF; CDR3nt: TGTGCCAGCAGCGGCGACGGGTATAGCTCCTACGAGCATTACTTC; j_gene: TRBJ2-7; d_gene: NA; abundance: NA; v_gene: TRBV4-2
CDR3aa: CASSLTQGTVKQETQYF; CDR3nt: TGTGCCAGCAGCTTAACCCAAGGGACAGTTAAACAAGAGACCCAGTACTTC; j_gene: TRBJ2-5; d_gene: TRBD1; abundance: few; v_gene: TRBV7-9
CDR3aa: CASSPGGVSSYNEQFF; CDR3nt: TGTGCCAGCAGCCCCGGCGGAGTAAGCTCCTACAATGAGCAGTTCTTC; j_gene: TRBJ2-1; d_gene: NA; abundance: many; v_gene: TRBV11-2
CDR3aa: CAIRLADNEQFF; CDR3nt: TGTGCCATCAGACTAGCGGACAATGAGCAGTTCTTC; j_gene: TRBJ2-1; d_gene: TRBD2; abundance: few; v_gene: TRBV10-3
CDR3aa: CSVYIAYEQYF; CDR3nt: TGCAGCGTGTACATTGCCTACGAGCAGTACTTC; j_gene: TRBJ2-7; d_gene: NA; abundance: many; v_gene: TRBV29-1
CDR3aa: CASSSIFPSTGELFF; CDR3nt: TGTGCCAGCAGCTCCATCTTTCCATCCACCGGGGAGCTGTTTTTT; j_gene: TRBJ2-2; d_gene: NA; abundance: few; v_gene: TRBV7-9
CDR3aa: CASSHLGTSGASEQFF; CDR3nt: TGTGCCAGCAGCCACCTCGGGACTAGCGGAGCAAGTGAGCAGTTCTTC; j_gene: TRBJ2-1; d_gene: TRBD2; abundance: many; v_gene: TRBV4-2
CDR3aa: CASSELYTDTQYF; CDR3nt: TGCGCCAGCAGTGAACTCTACACAGATACGCAGTATTTT; j_gene: TRBJ2-3; d_gene: NA; abundance: many; v_gene: TRBV10-2
CDR3aa: CSVEAPGWGGVYPF; CDR3nt: TGCAGCGTTGAAGCGCCTGGGTGGGGCGGAGTCTATCCCTTC; j_gene: TRBJ1-2; d_gene: NA; abundance: NA; v_gene: TRBV29-1
CDR3aa: CAISEDRVGSAEQYF; CDR3nt: TGTGCCATCAGTGAGGACAGGGTCGGATCCGCCGAGCAGTACTTC; j_gene: TRBJ2-7; d_gene: TRBD1; abundance: NA; v_gene: TRBV10-3
CDR3aa: CAISAVTSGSYERYF; CDR3nt: TGTGCCATCAGTGCGGTGACTAGCGGATCCTACGAGCGGTACTTC; j_gene: TRBJ2-7; d_gene: TRBD2; abundance: NA; v_gene: TRBV10-3
CDR3aa: CASSYSDSNYNEQFF; CDR3nt: TGTGCCAGCAGTTACTCCGACTCCAATTACAATGAGCAGTTCTTC; j_gene: TRBJ2-1; d_gene: NA; abundance: NA; v_gene: TRBV27
CDR3aa: CASSSDGLEGNEQFF; CDR3nt: TGTGCCAGCAGCTCCGACGGACTAGAAGGCAATGAGCAGTTCTTC; j_gene: TRBJ2-1; d_gene: TRBD2; abundance: few; v_gene: TRBV7-8